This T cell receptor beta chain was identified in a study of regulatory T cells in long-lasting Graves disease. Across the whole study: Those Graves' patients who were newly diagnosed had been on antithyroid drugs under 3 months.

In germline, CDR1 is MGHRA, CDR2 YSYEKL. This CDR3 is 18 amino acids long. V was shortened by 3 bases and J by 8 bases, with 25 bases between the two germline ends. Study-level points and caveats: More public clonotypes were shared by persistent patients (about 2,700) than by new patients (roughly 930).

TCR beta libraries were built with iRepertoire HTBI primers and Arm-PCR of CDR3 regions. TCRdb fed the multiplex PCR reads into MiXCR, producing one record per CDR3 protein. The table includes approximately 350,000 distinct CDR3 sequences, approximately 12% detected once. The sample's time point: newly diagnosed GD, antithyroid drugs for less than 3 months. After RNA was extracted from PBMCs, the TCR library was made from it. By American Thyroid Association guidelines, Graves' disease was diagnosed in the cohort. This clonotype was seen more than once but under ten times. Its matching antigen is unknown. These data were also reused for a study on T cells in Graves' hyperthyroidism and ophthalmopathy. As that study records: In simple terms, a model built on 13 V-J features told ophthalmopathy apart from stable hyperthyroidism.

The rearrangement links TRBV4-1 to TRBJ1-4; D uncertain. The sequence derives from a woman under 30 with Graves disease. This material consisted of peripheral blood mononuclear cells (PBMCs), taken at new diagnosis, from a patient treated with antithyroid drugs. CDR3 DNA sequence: TGCGCCAGCAGCCACATACCCCAGGAGTGGGCGCGGAAAGAAAAACTGTTTTTT. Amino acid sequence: CASSHIPQEWARKEKLFF.